Sequencing of this T cell receptor beta chain was carried out in a study of T cells in localized non-small cell lung cancer (dated by TCRdb to 2019 to 2021). Study-wide context: The study examined T cell repertoires in roughly 240 patients with early-stage NSCLC and compared tumors with uninvolved tumor-adjacent lungs. The mean age of the NSCLC patients was about 70 years, with roughly 120 men and 110 or so women. All 240 or so NSCLC patients in the cohort were treatment-naive and had localized lung tumors that were resected.

Here is what the overall study found, with its caveats: Uninvolved tumor-adjacent lung showed the highest T cell clonality, higher than tumor, which suggests more focused antigenic responses in the adjacent lung. Because multi-region tumor sequencing was not performed, intratumor heterogeneity could not be ruled out. A median of around 50 of the top 100 tumor clones were detected in paired uninvolved adjacent lung, and around 30 of these tumor clones were also found among the top 100 clones of the paired uninvolved adjacent lung. Longer overall survival was associated with higher T cell density in blood, whereas shorter survival was associated with higher clonality in adjacent lung. Because the study design was exploratory, TCR variables were selected using unadjusted p-values without false-discovery rate correction.

At diagnosis, tumor, uninvolved tumor-adjacent lung and peripheral blood were collected and then preserved as a mix of FFPE and fresh-frozen material. For TCR repertoire profiling, the blood samples were analyzed as peripheral blood mononuclear cells. In this sample, this clone turned up a few times. Its antigen is unknown. Base qualities are not recorded, but no much larger clone differs from it by a single base. TCR beta CDR3 regions were sequenced from DNA using the immunoSEQ Assay. The paper's processing steps were these. To compute T cell density, TCR beta template counts were normalized to usable DNA, which was estimated by amplifying housekeeping genes. Using the preseqR package, richness was estimated by extrapolating to 120,000 templates for tissue samples and 400,000 templates for PBMC samples. Clonality was defined as one minus Pielou's evenness. Differential abundance testing on productive amino-acid clonotypes, with a minimum total count of 5 and an alpha of 0.1, was used to identify tissue-enriched TCRs. The Jaccard Index and the Morisita Overlap Index were used to quantify repertoire overlap between compartments. GLIPH grouped TCR beta CDR3s together with public tetramer-defined viral CDR3s, and a viral motif had to include at least three viral sequences and also show V-gene enrichment. What TCRdb holds here is the immuneACCESS table cut down to in-frame rearrangements. Part of the clones is not present; checked against another copy, under half of the missing clones reflect an unresolved V gene, and the others are unexplained. V and J calls plus clone size are reproduced from that table; the DNA served to infer D and trimming. The sample profile shows about 78,000 clones; about four fifths of them were found once. The top ten clones comprise under 3.5% of the sample.

Trimmed from V: 5 bases; trimmed from J: 3 bases; junction bases lacking a gene match: 10. Looking up the germline V gene (reference sequence) yields CDR1 LNHDA and CDR2 SQIVND. Measured from the cysteine to the phenylalanine, the CDR3 is 16 residues long. Only the CDR3 DNA is retained, 48 bases long and in frame from the first base. The TCR sequence derives from a man between 40 and 70 years old with stage I lung adenocarcinoma. Sequences were derived from peripheral blood, sampled before any cancer treatment. Recombination linked TRBV19 to TRBJ1-1, with TRBD1 matching 9 junction bases. The CDR3 reads as follows: CASSHGQTGGDTEAFF. The nucleotide sequence is TGTGCCAGTAGTCATGGACAGACAGGGGGGGACACTGAAGCTTTCTTT. The variable domain in full, with residues beyond the CDR3 obtained from the reference TRBV19 and TRBJ1-1 genes, is DGGITQSPKYLFRKEGQNVTLSCEQNLNHDAMYWYRQDPGQGLRLIYYSQIVNDFQKGDIAEGYSVSREKKESFPLTVTSAQKNPTAFYLCASSHGQTGGDTEAFFGQGTRLTVV.